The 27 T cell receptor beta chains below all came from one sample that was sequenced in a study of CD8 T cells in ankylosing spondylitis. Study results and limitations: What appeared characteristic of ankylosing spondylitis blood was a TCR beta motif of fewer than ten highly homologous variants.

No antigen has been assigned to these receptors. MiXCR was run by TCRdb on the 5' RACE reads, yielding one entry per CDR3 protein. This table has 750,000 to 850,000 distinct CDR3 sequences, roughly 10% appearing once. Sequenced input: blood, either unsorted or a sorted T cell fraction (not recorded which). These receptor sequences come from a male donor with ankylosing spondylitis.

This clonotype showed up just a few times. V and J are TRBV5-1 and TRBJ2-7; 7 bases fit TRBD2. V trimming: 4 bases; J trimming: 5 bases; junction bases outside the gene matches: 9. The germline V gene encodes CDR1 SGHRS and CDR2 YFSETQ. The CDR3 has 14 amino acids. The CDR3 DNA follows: TGCGCCAGCAGCAACCTTCTCGGGGGGAACGAGCAGTACTTC. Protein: CASSNLLGGNEQYF.

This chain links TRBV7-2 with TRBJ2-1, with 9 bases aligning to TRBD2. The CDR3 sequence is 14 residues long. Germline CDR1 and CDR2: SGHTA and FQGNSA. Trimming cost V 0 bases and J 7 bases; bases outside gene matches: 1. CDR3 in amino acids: CASSLALAGNEQFF. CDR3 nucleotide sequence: TGTGCCAGCAGCTTAGCCCTAGCGGGAAATGAGCAGTTCTTC.

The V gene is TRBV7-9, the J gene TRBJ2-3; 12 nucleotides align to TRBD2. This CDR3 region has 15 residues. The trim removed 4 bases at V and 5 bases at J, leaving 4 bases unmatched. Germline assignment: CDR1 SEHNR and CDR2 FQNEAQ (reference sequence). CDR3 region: CASSSPSGRGDTQYF. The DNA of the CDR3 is TGTGCCAGCAGCTCTCCTAGCGGGAGGGGAGATACGCAGTATTTT.

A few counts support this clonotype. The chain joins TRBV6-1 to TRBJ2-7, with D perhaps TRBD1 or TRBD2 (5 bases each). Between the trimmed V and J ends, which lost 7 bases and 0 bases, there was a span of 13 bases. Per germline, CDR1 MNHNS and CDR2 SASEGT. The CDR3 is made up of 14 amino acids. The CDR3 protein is CASNRGPFSYEQYF. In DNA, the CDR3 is TGTGCCAGCAACCGGGGACCATTCTCCTACGAGCAGTACTTC.

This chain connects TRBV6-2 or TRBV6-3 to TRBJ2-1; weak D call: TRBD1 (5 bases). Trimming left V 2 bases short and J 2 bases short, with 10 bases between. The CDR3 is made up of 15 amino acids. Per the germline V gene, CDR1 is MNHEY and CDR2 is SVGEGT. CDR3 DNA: TGTGCCAGCAGTTACCCGGAAGGGGCCTACAATGAGCAGTTCTTC. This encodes CASSYPEGAYNEQFF.

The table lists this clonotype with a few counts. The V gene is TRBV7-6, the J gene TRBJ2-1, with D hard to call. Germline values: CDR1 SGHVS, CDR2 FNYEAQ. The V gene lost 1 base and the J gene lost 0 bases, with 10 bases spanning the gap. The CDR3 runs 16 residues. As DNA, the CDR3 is TGTGCCAGCAGCTTAGTTACTCTCAGCTCCTACAATGAGCAGTTCTTC. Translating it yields CASSLVTLSSYNEQFF.

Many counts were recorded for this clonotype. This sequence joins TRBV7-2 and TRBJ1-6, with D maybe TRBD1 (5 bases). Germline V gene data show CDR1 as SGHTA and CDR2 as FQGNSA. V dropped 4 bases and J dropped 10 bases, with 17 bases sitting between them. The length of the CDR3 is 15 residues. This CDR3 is CASSSRTGGGSPLHF. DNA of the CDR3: TGTGCCAGCAGCTCCCGAACAGGAGGAGGGTCACCCCTCCACTTT.

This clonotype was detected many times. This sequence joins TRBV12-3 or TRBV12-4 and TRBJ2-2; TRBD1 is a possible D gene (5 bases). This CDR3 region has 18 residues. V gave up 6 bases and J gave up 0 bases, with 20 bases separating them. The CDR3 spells CASRAFLWQGTNTGELFF. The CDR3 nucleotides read TGTGCCAGCAGGGCCTTTCTGTGGCAGGGTACGAACACCGGGGAGCTGTTTTTT.

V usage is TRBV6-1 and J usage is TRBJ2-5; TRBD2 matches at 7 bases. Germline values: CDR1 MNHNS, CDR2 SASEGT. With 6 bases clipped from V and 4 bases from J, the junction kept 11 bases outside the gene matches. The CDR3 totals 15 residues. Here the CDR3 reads CASSLLGGGGETQYF. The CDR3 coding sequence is TGTGCCAGCAGCCTTCTGGGGGGGGGTGGAGAGACCCAGTACTTC.

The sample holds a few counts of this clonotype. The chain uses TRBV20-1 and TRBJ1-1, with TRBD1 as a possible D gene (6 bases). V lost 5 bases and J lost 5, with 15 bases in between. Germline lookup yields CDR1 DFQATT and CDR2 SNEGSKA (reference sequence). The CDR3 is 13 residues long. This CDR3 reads CSARRDTQTEAFF. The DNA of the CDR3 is TGCAGTGCTCGGCGGGACACACAAACTGAAGCTTTCTTT.

In DNA form, the CDR3 reads TGCAGCGTTGGGACTAAAAACATTCAGTACTTC. As protein: CSVGTKNIQYF. The V and J genes are TRBV29-1 and TRBJ2-4, with TRBD2 as a possible D gene (5 bases). Trimming took 4 bases from V and 4 from J, leaving 5 bases between them. The length of the CDR3 is 11 residues. The germline V gene has CDR1 SQVTM and CDR2 ANQGSEA.

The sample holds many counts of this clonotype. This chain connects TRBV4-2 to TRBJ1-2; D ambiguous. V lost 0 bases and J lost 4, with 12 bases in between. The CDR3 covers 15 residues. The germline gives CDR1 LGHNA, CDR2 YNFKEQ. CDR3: CASSQDRPGVYGYTF. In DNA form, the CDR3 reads TGTGCCAGCAGCCAAGATCGACCGGGAGTCTATGGCTACACCTTC.

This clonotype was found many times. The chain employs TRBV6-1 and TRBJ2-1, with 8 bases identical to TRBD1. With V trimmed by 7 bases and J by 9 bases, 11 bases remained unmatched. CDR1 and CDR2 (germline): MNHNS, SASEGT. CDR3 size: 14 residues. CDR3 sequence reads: CASIWTGPETEQFF. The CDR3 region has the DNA TGTGCCAGCATCTGGACAGGGCCAGAGACTGAGCAGTTCTTC.

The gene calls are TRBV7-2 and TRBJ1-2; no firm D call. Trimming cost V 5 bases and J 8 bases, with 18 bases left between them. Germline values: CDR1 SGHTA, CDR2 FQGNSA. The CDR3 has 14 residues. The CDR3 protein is CASSQDLWSGGYTF. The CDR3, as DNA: TGTGCCAGCAGCCAGGACCTCTGGAGTGGCGGCTACACCTTC.

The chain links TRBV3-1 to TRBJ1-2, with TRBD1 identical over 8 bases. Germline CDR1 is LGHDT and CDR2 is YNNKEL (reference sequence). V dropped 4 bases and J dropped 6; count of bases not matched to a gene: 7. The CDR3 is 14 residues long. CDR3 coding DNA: TGTGCCAGCAGCCCTCGGACAGGGAACGATGGCTACACCTTC. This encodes CASSPRTGNDGYTF.

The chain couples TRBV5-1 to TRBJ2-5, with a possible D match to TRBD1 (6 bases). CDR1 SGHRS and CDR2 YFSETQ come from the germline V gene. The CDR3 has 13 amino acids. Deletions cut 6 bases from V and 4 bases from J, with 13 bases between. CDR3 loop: CASTPGVGETQYF. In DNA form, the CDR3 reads TGCGCCAGCACACCAGGGGTTGGAGAGACCCAGTACTTC. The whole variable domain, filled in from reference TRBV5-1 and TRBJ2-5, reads KAGVTQTPRYLIKTRGQQVTLSCSPISGHRSVSWYQQTPGQGLQFLFEYFSETQRNKGNFPGRFSGRQFSNSRSEMNVSTLELGDSALYLCASTPGVGETQYFGPGTRLLVL.

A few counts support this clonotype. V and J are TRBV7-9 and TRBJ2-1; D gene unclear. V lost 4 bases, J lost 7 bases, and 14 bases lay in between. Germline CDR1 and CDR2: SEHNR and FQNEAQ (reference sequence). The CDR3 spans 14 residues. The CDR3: CASSSLRTFNEQFF. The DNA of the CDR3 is TGTGCCAGCAGCTCCCTTAGGACCTTTAATGAGCAGTTCTTC. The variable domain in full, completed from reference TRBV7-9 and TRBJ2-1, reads DTGVSQNPRHKITKRGQNVTFRCDPISEHNRLYWYRQTLGQGPEFLTYFQNEAQLEKSRLLSDRFSAERPKGSFSTLEIQRTEQGDSAMYLCASSSLRTFNEQFFGPGTRLTVL.

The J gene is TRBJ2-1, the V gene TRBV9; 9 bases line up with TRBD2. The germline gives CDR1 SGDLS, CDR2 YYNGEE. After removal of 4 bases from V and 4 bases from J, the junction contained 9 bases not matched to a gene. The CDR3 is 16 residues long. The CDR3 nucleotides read TGTGCCAGCAGCTCTCGTAGCGGGAGTACTTACAATGAGCAGTTCTTC. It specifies CASSSRSGSTYNEQFF.

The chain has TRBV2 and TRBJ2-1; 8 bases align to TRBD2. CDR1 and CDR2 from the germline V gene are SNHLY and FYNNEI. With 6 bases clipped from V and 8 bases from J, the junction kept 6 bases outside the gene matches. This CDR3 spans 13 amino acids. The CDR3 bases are TGTGCCAGCAGGCCGGGACTAGAACATGAGCAGTTCTTC. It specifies CASRPGLEHEQFF.

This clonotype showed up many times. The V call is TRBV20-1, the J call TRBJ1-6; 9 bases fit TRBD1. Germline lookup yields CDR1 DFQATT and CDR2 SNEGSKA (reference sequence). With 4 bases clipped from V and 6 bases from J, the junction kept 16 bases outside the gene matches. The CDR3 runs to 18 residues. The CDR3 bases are TGCAGTGCTAACGACCCCTGGACAGGGGAAGGGGGTAATTCACCCCTCCACTTT. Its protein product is CSANDPWTGEGGNSPLHF.

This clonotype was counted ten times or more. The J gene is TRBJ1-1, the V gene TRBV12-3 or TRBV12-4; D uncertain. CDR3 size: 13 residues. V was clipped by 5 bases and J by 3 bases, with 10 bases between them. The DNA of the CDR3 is TGTGCCAGCAGTCCCTGGGCGGACACTGAAGCTTTCTTT. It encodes CASSPWADTEAFF.

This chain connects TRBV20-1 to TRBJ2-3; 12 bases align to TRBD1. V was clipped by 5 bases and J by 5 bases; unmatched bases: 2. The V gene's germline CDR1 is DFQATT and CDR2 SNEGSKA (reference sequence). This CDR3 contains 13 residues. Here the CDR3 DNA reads TGCAGTGCTGGGACAGGGGGCAGAGATACGCAGTATTTT. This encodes CSAGTGGRDTQYF.

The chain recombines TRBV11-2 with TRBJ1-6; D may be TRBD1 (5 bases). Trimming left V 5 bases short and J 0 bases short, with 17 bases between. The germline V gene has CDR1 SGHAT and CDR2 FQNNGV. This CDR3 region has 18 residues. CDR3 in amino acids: CASSPQGGGGSYNSPLHF. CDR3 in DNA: TGTGCCAGCAGCCCCCAGGGCGGGGGAGGCTCCTATAATTCACCCCTCCACTTT.

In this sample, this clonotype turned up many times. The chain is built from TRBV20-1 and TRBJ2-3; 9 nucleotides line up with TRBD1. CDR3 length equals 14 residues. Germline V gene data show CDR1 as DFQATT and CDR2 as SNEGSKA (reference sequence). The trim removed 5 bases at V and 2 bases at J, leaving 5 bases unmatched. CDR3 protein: CSAGTGSPTDTQYF. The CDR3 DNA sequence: TGCAGTGCTGGGACAGGGAGTCCCACAGATACGCAGTATTTT.

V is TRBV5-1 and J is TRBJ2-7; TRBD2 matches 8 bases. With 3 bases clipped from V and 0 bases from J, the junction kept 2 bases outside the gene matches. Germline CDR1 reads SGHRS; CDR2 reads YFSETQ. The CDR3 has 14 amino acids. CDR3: CASSSSGHSYEQYF. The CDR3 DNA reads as TGCGCCAGCAGCTCTAGCGGGCACTCCTACGAGCAGTACTTC.

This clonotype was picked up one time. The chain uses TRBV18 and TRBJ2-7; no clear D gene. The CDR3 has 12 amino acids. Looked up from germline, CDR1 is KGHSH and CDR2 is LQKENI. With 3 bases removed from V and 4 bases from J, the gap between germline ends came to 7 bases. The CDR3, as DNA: TGTGCCAGCTCACCCACGATTTACGAGCAGTACTTC. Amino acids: CASSPTIYEQYF. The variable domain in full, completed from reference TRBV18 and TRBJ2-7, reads NAGVMQNPRHLVRRRGQEARLRCSPMKGHSHVYWYRQLPEEGLKFMVYLQKENIIDESGMPKERFSAEFPKEGPSILRIQQVVRGDSAAYFCASSPTIYEQYFGPGTRLTVT.

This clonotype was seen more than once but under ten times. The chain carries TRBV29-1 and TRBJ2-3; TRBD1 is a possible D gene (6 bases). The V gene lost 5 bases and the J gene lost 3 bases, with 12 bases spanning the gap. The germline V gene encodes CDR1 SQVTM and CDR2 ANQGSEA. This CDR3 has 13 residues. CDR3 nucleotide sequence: TGCAGCGTTACGGACAGCCCGACAGATACGCAGTATTTT. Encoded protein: CSVTDSPTDTQYF.